This note documents a single T cell receptor (beta chain) sequence. Samples were taken at baseline and on day 1 of cycles 4 and 7. The sample is drawn from a study of OX40 agonist ivuxolimab in advanced cancers. In the study overall: The dose-escalation cohort had hepatocellular carcinoma, melanoma, renal cell or head and neck cancer.

Measured with immunoSEQ multiplex PCR; TCRdb has only the in-frame clones, and not every one. The sample carries around 46,000 clones, roughly 89% recorded once. The germline CDR1 and CDR2 sequences are SGHRS and YFSETQ. Trimming stripped 5 bases from V and 2 bases from J, with 11 bases between. The CDR3 sequence is 14 residues long. This TCR was sampled from an adult with an advanced solid tumor such as melanoma, head and neck, liver or kidney cancer. V is TRBV5-1 and J is TRBJ1-3, with D perhaps matching TRBD1 (6 bases). The sequenced sample was CD4+ or CD8+ T cells sorted from blood, obtained in a trial of the OX40 agonist ivuxolimab. The CDR3 sequence: CASRGAGAGNTIYF. In DNA form, the CDR3 reads TGCGCCAGCAGGGGGGCCGGGGCTGGAAACACCATATATTTT. The full variable domain, rest sourced from reference TRBV5-1 and TRBJ1-3, is KAGVTQTPRYLIKTRGQQVTLSCSPISGHRSVSWYQQTPGQGLQFLFEYFSETQRNKGNFPGRFSGRQFSNSRSEMNVSTLELGDSALYLCASRGAGAGNTIYFGEGSWLTVV.